These 31 T cell receptor beta chains were sequenced from one sample in a study of T cell repertoires in aging, cancer and after chemotherapy. Amplification of TCR beta used genomic DNA extracted from peripheral blood. TRB rearrangements spanning V, D and J were amplified using mixed TRB-A/B primers. TCRdb reprocessed the multiplex PCR reads via MiXCR and lists one record per CDR3 protein. This table has 10,000 to 15,000 distinct CDR3 sequences, roughly 29% appearing once. The sample taken for sequencing was blood. These TCRs come from a human donor in good health. The donor label of this sample is uncertain.

The rearrangement uses TRBV7-7 and TRBJ2-1; 10 nucleotides match TRBD2. The CDR3 has 16 residues. V lost 3 bases, J lost 9 bases, and 11 bases stayed unmatched. Germline CDR1 SSHAT, CDR2 FNYEAQ (reference sequence). The DNA of the CDR3 is TGTGCCAGCAGCTTCCCGAGAGCGGGGGGGCCGGTTGAGCAGTTCTTC. Translation gives CASSFPRAGGPVEQFF.

This chain joins TRBV7-9 and TRBJ2-1, with D possibly matching TRBD1 (5 bases). CDR3 length: 11 residues. Between the trimmed V and J ends, which lost 5 bases and 7 bases, there was a span of 6 bases. The germline gives CDR1 SEHNR, CDR2 FQNEAQ (reference sequence). The CDR3 here is CASSGANEQFF. Here the CDR3 DNA reads TGTGCCAGCAGCGGGGCGAATGAGCAGTTCTTC.

With regard to this clonotype: The junction departs from the called germline gene at one end, perhaps through a read error. This chain links TRBV30 with TRBJ2-1; D is perhaps TRBD1 or TRBD2 (7 bases each). The CDR3 runs 14 residues. Looked up from germline, CDR1 is GTSNPN and CDR2 is SVGIG (reference sequence). CDR3 coding DNA: TGTGCCTGGACAGGGGGGGGCTACTACAATGATCAGTTCTTC. Amino acids: CAWTGGGYYNDQFF.

This clonotype was found a few times. This sequence joins TRBV7-6 and TRBJ1-6, with 9 positions matching TRBD1. This CDR3 spans 15 amino acids. V lost 5 bases, J lost 9 bases, and 8 bases stayed unmatched. Germline V lookup: CDR1 SGHVS, CDR2 FNYEAQ. The CDR3 is CASSLSTGGFSPLHF. The CDR3 bases are TGTGCCAGCAGCCTATCGACAGGGGGGTTTTCACCCCTCCACTTT.

By proportion, this clonotype is medium-sized. The rearrangement links TRBV18 to TRBJ2-2; D is uncertain. Deletions cut 3 bases from V and 8 bases from J, with 13 bases between. The CDR3 consists of 14 residues. Per the germline V gene, CDR1 is KGHSH and CDR2 is LQKENI. CDR3 sequence (DNA): TGTGCCAGCTCACCGAGGCCCGAGGCAGGGGAGCTGTTTTTT. It is translated as CASSPRPEAGELFF.

The J gene is TRBJ2-3, the V gene TRBV7-2; D is perhaps TRBD1 (5 bases). Per the germline V gene, CDR1 is SGHTA and CDR2 is FQGNSA. CDR3 length: 16 residues. Trimming removed 2 bases from V and 2 bases from J, with 14 bases in between. The CDR3 region has the DNA TGTGCCAGCAGCTTACTCGACAGCACCTACACAGATACGCAGTATTTT. Residues: CASSLLDSTYTDTQYF.

The chain combines TRBV6-1 with TRBJ2-1, with 9 bases aligning to TRBD1. Germline-derived CDR1 and CDR2 are MNHNS and SASEGT. The CDR3 has 15 amino acids. The trim removed 6 bases at V and 3 bases at J, leaving 6 bases unmatched. The CDR3 is CASSVRTGDYNEQFF. The CDR3 coding sequence is TGTGCCAGCAGCGTACGGACAGGGGACTACAATGAGCAGTTCTTC.

The V call is TRBV5-4, the J call TRBJ1-1; 7 bases match TRBD1. V lost 3 bases to trimming and J lost 6 bases; unmatched junction nucleotides: 8. Looked up from germline, CDR1 is SGHNT and CDR2 is YYREEE (reference sequence). The CDR3 loop spans 14 amino acids. The CDR3 coding sequence is TGTGCCAGCAGCTCGGTAACCGACAGGGCTGAAGCTTTCTTT. Amino acid sequence: CASSSVTDRAEAFF.

V is TRBV6-5 and J is TRBJ1-4, with D perhaps TRBD1 (6 bases). Germline V gives CDR1 MNHEY, CDR2 SVGAGI. The CDR3 runs 15 residues. V was trimmed by 3 bases and J by 7 bases, leaving 15 bases between them. CDR3 region: CASSYGAGAAEKLFF. CDR3 nucleotides: TGTGCCAGCAGTTATGGTGCGGGGGCGGCTGAAAAACTGTTTTTT.

This clonotype appeared a single time. A much larger clone is a single base away; this may be a read error. The chain links TRBV19 to TRBJ2-5; D gene uncertain. The CDR3 length is 13 residues. The germline CDR1 and CDR2 sequences are LNHDA and SQIVND (reference sequence). V dropped 3 bases and J dropped 6 bases, with 11 bases sitting between them. The CDR3 spells CASSIDAAQTQYF. The CDR3 DNA follows: TGTGCCAGTAGTATCGACGCCGCGCAGACCCAGTACTTC.

The CDR3 DNA is TGTGCCACCAGTGCCTCCGGGACAGGGCGGGATGAGCAGTTCTTC. This translates into CATSASGTGRDEQFF. The chain is built from TRBV24-1 and TRBJ2-1, with TRBD1 matching 9 bases. The CDR3 length is 15 residues. J was trimmed by 8 bases and V by 5 bases; bases with no gene match: 9. CDR1 KGHDR and CDR2 SFDVKD come from the germline V gene.

The V gene is TRBV6-1, the J gene TRBJ2-3; TRBD2 is a possible D gene (6 bases). Trimming removed 3 bases at V and 0 bases at J, with 10 bases between. There are 15 residues in the CDR3. The germline V gene encodes CDR1 MNHNS and CDR2 SASEGT. The CDR3, as DNA: TGTGCCAGCAGTGACTCGGGGACTAGCACAGATACGCAGTATTTT. It specifies CASSDSGTSTDTQYF.

The chain couples TRBV6-4 to TRBJ1-1; no reliable D call. Deletions cut 6 bases from V and 3 bases from J, with 11 bases between. This CDR3 has 13 amino acids. Germline V CDR1 and CDR2: MRHNA, SNTAGT. CDR3 residues: CASSGERDTEAFF. CDR3 coding DNA: TGTGCCAGCAGCGGGGAGAGGGACACTGAAGCTTTCTTT.

The chain couples TRBV19 to TRBJ2-1; the match to TRBD2 covers 8 bases. The V gene's germline CDR1 is LNHDA and CDR2 SQIVND (reference sequence). This CDR3 comprises 17 residues. V was pared by 5 bases and J by 4 bases, with 13 bases of the junction left unmatched. CDR3 protein: CASSLMTRGAGYNEQFF. The CDR3 DNA reads as TGTGCCAGTAGTCTGATGACGCGGGGGGCCGGGTACAATGAGCAGTTCTTC.

By share, this clonotype ranks as medium-sized. The chain carries TRBV27 and TRBJ1-4, with D unclear. The CDR3 runs 15 residues. Deletions cut 0 bases from V and 5 bases from J, with 10 bases between. The germline V gene encodes CDR1 MNHEY and CDR2 SMNVEV (reference sequence). CDR3 residues: CASSLSWAANEKLFF. In nucleotides, the CDR3 is TGTGCCAGCAGTTTATCATGGGCAGCGAATGAAAAACTGTTTTTT.

The rearrangement uses TRBV12-3 or TRBV12-4 and TRBJ1-2, with D uncertain. Trimming took 1 base from V and 7 from J, leaving 10 bases between them. The CDR3 loop spans 13 amino acids. The CDR3: CASSLGGVGGYTF. The CDR3 coding sequence is TGTGCCAGCAGTTTAGGCGGGGTGGGTGGCTACACCTTC.

CDR3 DNA sequence: TGTGCCAGCAGCTTACATCCGTCCCGACAGCCCGTCTCTGGCTACACCTTC. Residues: CASSLHPSRQPVSGYTF. The chain employs TRBV13 and TRBJ1-2; tentative D call: TRBD1 (5 bases). V was clipped by 2 bases and J by 7 bases, with 23 bases between them. Looked up from germline, CDR1 is PRHDT and CDR2 is FYEKMQ (reference sequence). CDR3 length equals 17 residues.

The chain carries TRBV18 and TRBJ2-1; D uncertain. V lost 0 bases and J 4 bases, leaving 13 bases between the germline ends. CDR3 length: 16 residues. Germline V gene sequence: CDR1 KGHSH, CDR2 LQKENI. The CDR3 here is CASSPPRLTIYNEQFF. CDR3 nucleotides: TGTGCCAGCTCACCACCCAGACTTACGATTTACAATGAGCAGTTCTTC.

The sample holds a few counts of this clonotype. The chain recombines TRBV5-6 with TRBJ1-2; D possibly corresponds to TRBD1 (6 bases). Trimming stripped 4 bases from V and 4 bases from J, with 14 bases between. The germline gives CDR1 SGHDT, CDR2 YYEEEE. The CDR3 is 14 amino acids. CDR3 sequence (DNA): TGTGCCAGCAGCCCGATAGGGGGGGTCTATGGCTACACCTTC. Translating gives CASSPIGGVYGYTF.

A few counts support this clonotype. The chain combines TRBV12-3 or TRBV12-4 with TRBJ2-2; TRBD1 might be the D (5 bases). V lost 7 bases and J lost 7, with 13 bases in between. This CDR3 spans 13 amino acids. CDR3 sequence: CASTLQGHGELFF. The CDR3 DNA reads TGTGCCAGCACCCTTCAGGGCCACGGGGAGCTGTTTTTT.

This clonotype was detected once. This chain links TRBV11-1 with TRBJ2-7; the D call may be TRBD1 or TRBD2 (5 bases each). The germline gives CDR1 SGHAT, CDR2 FQDESV (reference sequence). The V end was cut by 1 base, the J end by 6 bases, with 10 bases between. This CDR3 region has 13 residues. In DNA form, the CDR3 reads TGTGCCAGCAGCTTAGGCAGGGCGGGCGAGCAGTACTTC. Translating gives CASSLGRAGEQYF.

The chain employs TRBV29-1 and TRBJ1-1; D is undetermined. V was pared by 6 bases and J by 0 bases, with 8 bases between. The germline gives CDR1 SQVTM, CDR2 ANQGSEA. The CDR3 runs 12 residues. CDR3 residues: CSVGYMNTEAFF. CDR3 sequence (DNA): TGCAGCGTCGGTTACATGAACACTGAAGCTTTCTTT.

A few counts support this clonotype. This sequence joins TRBV7-6 and TRBJ2-5; 8 bases are a match to TRBD1. The CDR3 has 13 residues. In germline, CDR1 is SGHVS, CDR2 FNYEAQ. Trimming removed 5 bases from V and 2 bases from J; junction bases left unmatched: 1. CDR3: CASSRDRQETQYF. As DNA, the CDR3 is TGTGCCAGCAGCAGGGACAGGCAAGAGACCCAGTACTTC.

This clonotype is termed medium-sized. This chain links TRBV30 with TRBJ2-2; 7 nucleotides agree with TRBD1. Trimming removed 4 bases from V and 5 bases from J; junction bases left unmatched: 4. The length of the CDR3 is 13 residues. Germline V CDR1 and CDR2: GTSNPN, SVGIG (reference sequence). The CDR3 nucleotides are TGTGCCTGGACCCCACAGGGGACCGGGGAGCTGTTTTTT. Translating gives CAWTPQGTGELFF.

V gene TRBV7-6 combines with J gene TRBJ2-5; 10 bases map to TRBD2. This CDR3 is built from 15 residues. From germline, CDR1 is SGHVS and CDR2 FNYEAQ. V dropped 5 bases and J dropped 5; count of bases not matched to a gene: 8. The CDR3, as DNA: TGTGCCAGCAGCCGCCTAGCGGGGGATCCGGAGACCCAGTACTTC. Translation: CASSRLAGDPETQYF. Filled out from reference TRBV7-6 and TRBJ2-5, the complete variable domain reads GAGVSQSPRYKVTKRGQDVALRCDPISGHVSLYWYRQALGQGPEFLTYFNYEAQQDKSGLPNDRFSAERPEGSISTLTIQRTEQRDSAMYRCASSRLAGDPETQYFGPGTRLLVL.

This CDR3 is CASSLQGYEQYF. CDR3 coding DNA: TGTGCCAGCAGTTTACAGGGCTACGAGCAGTACTTC. The chain links TRBV12-3 or TRBV12-4 to TRBJ2-7; weak D call: TRBD1 (5 bases). V dropped 2 bases and J dropped 3 bases, with 5 bases sitting between them. The CDR3 contains 12 residues.

The rearrangement links TRBV4-2 to TRBJ1-2; weak D call: TRBD1 (5 bases). CDR3 length: 14 amino acids. Germline values: CDR1 LGHNA, CDR2 YNFKEQ. Trimming pared 0 bases from V and 5 bases from J, leaving 10 bases between. The CDR3: CASSQDGTVYGYTF. As DNA, the CDR3 is TGTGCCAGCAGCCAAGATGGGACCGTTTATGGCTACACCTTC.

A few counts support this clonotype. The chain is built from TRBV19 and TRBJ1-2, with unresolved D. V dropped 3 bases and J dropped 0 bases, with 11 bases sitting between them. The CDR3 runs 15 residues. From germline, CDR1 is LNHDA and CDR2 SQIVND (reference sequence). In DNA form, the CDR3 reads TGTGCCAGTAGTATTGGGTCGGAAGCTAACTATGGCTACACCTTC. Residues: CASSIGSEANYGYTF.

This clonotype was found once. The chain links TRBV27 to TRBJ2-3, with D possibly called TRBD1 or TRBD2 (5 bases each). The CDR3 spans 13 residues. Germline-derived CDR1 and CDR2 are MNHEY and SMNVEV (reference sequence). The V gene lost 6 bases and the J gene lost 12 bases, with 19 bases spanning the gap. CDR3 region: CASSLVWDPIQYF. DNA for the CDR3: TGTGCCAGCAGCTTAGTTTGGGACCCCATTCAGTATTTT.

With respect to this clonotype: A single base separates this from a much larger clone, so it may be a read error. This chain joins TRBV29-1 and TRBJ1-4, with a possible D match to TRBD1 (5 bases). The germline V and J ends were trimmed by 6 bases and 8 bases, with 22 bases remaining between them. The germline V gene has CDR1 SQVTM and CDR2 ANQGSEA. CDR3 length: 15 amino acids. The CDR3 is CSVARAWGVGEKLFF. The CDR3 nucleotides read TGCAGCGTCGCCCGTGCTTGGGGGGTCGGGGAAAAACTGTTTTTT. The whole variable domain, remainder taken from reference TRBV29-1 and TRBJ1-4, is SAVISQKPSRDICQRGTSLTIQCQVDSQVTMMFWYRQQPGQSLTLIATANQGSEATYESGFVIDKFPISRPNLTFSTLTVSNMSPEDSSIYLCSVARAWGVGEKLFFGSGTQLSVL.

In its sample, this clonotype is medium-sized. This rearrangement joins TRBV11-1 to TRBJ1-2, with a tentative D call TRBD1 (6 bases). V was trimmed by 3 bases and J by 6 bases, leaving 14 bases between them. The CDR3 is 14 amino acids. CDR1 is SGHAT and CDR2 is FQDESV in the germline V gene (reference sequence). The CDR3 nucleotides are TGTGCCAGCAGCTTTGGCAGGGGATCTGATGGCTACACCTTC. This translates into CASSFGRGSDGYTF.